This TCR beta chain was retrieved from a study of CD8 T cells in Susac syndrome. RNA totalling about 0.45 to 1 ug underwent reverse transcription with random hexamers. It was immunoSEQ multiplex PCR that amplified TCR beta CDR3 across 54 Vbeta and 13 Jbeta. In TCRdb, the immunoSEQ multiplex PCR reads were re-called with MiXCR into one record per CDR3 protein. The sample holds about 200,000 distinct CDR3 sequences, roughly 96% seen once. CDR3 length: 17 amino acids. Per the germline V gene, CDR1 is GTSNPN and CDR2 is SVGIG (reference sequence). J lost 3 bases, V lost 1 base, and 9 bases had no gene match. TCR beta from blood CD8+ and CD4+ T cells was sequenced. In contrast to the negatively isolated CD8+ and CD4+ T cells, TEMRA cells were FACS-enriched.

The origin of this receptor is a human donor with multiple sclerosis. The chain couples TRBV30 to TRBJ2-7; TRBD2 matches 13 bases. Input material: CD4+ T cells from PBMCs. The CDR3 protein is CAWSGLGTSGAIYEQYF. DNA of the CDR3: TGTGCCTGGAGTGGCCTGGGGACTAGCGGGGCGATCTACGAGCAGTACTTC.